The clone carrying this T cell receptor (beta chain) appeared a few times. No antigen is known for it. TCRdb analysed the reads with MiXCR anew, one entry per CDR3 protein. This sample has under 450,000 distinct CDR3 sequences, with about 35% found just once. This sample is part of a study of T cell repertoires in cytomegalovirus infection. About the study: Newly reported HLA-C-restricted and thoroughly characterized HLA-B-restricted CMV epitopes were employed. Signatures in public TCR beta sequences pointed to both CMV infection and matching HLA type. Study-wide results and limits: Predominance within the ex vivo response was attributable to HLA-C-restricted CMV-specific TCR beta clonotypes.

Germline trimming cut 2 bases from V and 1 base from J; bases unmatched to any gene: 4. The germline gives CDR1 MGHRA, CDR2 YSYEKL. The CDR3 has 16 amino acids. This TCR derives from a human donor in good health (CMV status not recorded). Some clones in this sample may be carry-over from other donors' samples. This chain uses TRBV4-1 with TRBJ2-1, with 8 bases identical to TRBD1. The sample in question was cultured PBMCs, obtained from culture after CMV antigen stimulation. The CDR3 loop reads CASSQSQGASYNEQFF. The CDR3 bases are TGCGCCAGCAGCCAATCCCAGGGGGCTTCCTACAATGAGCAGTTCTTC.